This T cell receptor beta chain stems from a study of blood T cell repertoires in COVID-19. Study-wide background: Samples came from the United States, Italy and Spain, spanning acute and convalescent COVID-19.

The table came from immunoSEQ multiplex PCR; TCRdb's copy has only in-frame clones and leaves some out. The repertoire includes about 330,000 clones, 70% to 90% of them detected once, and under 6% sits in the top ten. Individuals aged roughly 18 to 95 years were recruited from about two dozen US areas. Participants were placed into cohorts based on the clinical history they reported. This TCR derives from a woman in her twenties or thirties who had recovered from COVID-19. Sequences were obtained from PBMCs or T cells enriched from blood (not recorded which).

Written as DNA, the CDR3 is TGTGCCAGCAGTTCGTCCTGGGAGCTGTTTTTT. Encoded protein: CASSSSWELFF. This rearrangement joins TRBV6-2 or TRBV6-3 to TRBJ2-2; D uncertain. Germline lookup yields CDR1 MNHEY and CDR2 SVGEGT. The CDR3 consists of 11 residues. Trimming shortened V by 4 bases and J by 9 bases, and 6 bases separated the two germline ends.